Included here is one TCR beta chain sequence, with context. This CDR3 contains 18 residues. After removal of 5 bases from V and 4 bases from J, the junction contained 13 bases not matched to a gene. Germline V CDR1 and CDR2: SGDLS, YYNGEE. This entry is derived from a study of cytomegalovirus exposure and HLA in healthy donors. Use of 60 Vbeta and 13 Jbeta primers characterized the PCR. Libraries were prepared by immunoSEQ multiplex PCR; TCRdb keeps only in-frame clonotypes and omits some of them. The sample has over 250,000 clones, more than 55% seen once; the top ten hold over 2%. The chain uses TRBV9 and TRBJ2-2; TRBD2 matches 11 bases. Sequenced sample: PBMCs. The TCR originated in a female donor in good health and CMV-seronegative. As DNA, the CDR3 is TGTGCCAGCAGTGAGCCCACTAGCGGGAGTTGGGTCACCGGGGAGCTGTTTTTT. Its protein product is CASSEPTSGSWVTGELFF.